The T cell receptor beta chain described here comes from a study of blood T cell repertoires in COVID-19. Trimming cost V 5 bases and J 7 bases, with 11 bases left between them. The germline V gene encodes CDR1 MNHEY and CDR2 SVGEGT. The CDR3 length is 12 residues. Data came from immunoSEQ multiplex PCR; TCRdb stores just in-frame clones and leaves some out. Seen here are 85,000 to 100,000 clones, more than 70% observed once, and the top ten hold 10% to 15%. J is TRBJ1-2 and V is TRBV6-2 or TRBV6-3, with D unresolved. The receptor comes from a woman aged 60-75 years in a cohort sampled during active or convalescent COVID-19. Sequencing was done on a sample of peripheral blood. Here the CDR3 reads CASSPSLIGYTF. In nucleotides, the CDR3 is TGTGCCAGCAGTCCCTCACTTATTGGCTACACCTTC.